The sequence of this T cell receptor (beta chain) was determined in a study of blood T cells in healthy people across ages. CDR1 is MNHEY and CDR2 is SMNVEV in the germline V gene (reference sequence). The length of the CDR3 is 12 residues. The second PCR ran roughly 6 to 11 cycles with a sample-barcoded 5' primer and J-beta primers. TCRdb itself ran the 5' RACE reads through MiXCR, one entry per CDR3 protein. The sample has around 1,000,000 distinct CDR3 sequences; about two fifths are singletons. A note on this clonotype: The junction does not match germline at one end; this may be a read error.

The TCR sequence derives from a man aged 18 to 30 in good health. V gene TRBV27 combines with J gene TRBJ2-5; 7 bases are shared with TRBD1. Input material: blood. In nucleotides, the CDR3 is TGTCCCAGCAGCCGCACCCTACAGGGGCAGTACTTC. This gives the protein CPSSRTLQGQYF.